The 17 T cell receptor beta chains below come from one sample, sequenced in a study of Graves' ophthalmopathy and Graves' hyperthyroidism. CDR3 regions of TCR beta were amplified from RNA transcripts. HTBI-primed RT-PCR formed the first round, and a multiplex PCR formed the second. Each CDR3 protein is one row after TCRdb ran MiXCR on the multiplex PCR reads. This sample has hundreds of thousands of distinct CDR3 sequences; 40% occur once, and the top ten carry approximately 46%. The specimen sequenced was peripheral blood. The receptors were gathered from an adult man with Graves' ophthalmopathy.

This clonotype was seen repeatedly, ten times or more. This sequence joins TRBV5-6 and TRBJ1-2; unclear D gene. The CDR3 contains 12 residues. The germline V and J ends were trimmed by 7 bases and 7 bases, with 14 bases remaining between them. In germline, CDR1 is SGHDT, CDR2 YYEEEE. CDR3 amino acids: CASELTGSGYTF. In DNA form, the CDR3 reads TGTGCCAGCGAACTTACCGGGAGTGGCTACACCTTC.

The chain uses TRBV18 and TRBJ2-7; 9 bases match TRBD1. The V segment lost 0 bases and the J segment 1 base; nucleotides outside the gene matches: 10. This CDR3 contains 18 residues. Germline lookup yields CDR1 KGHSH and CDR2 LQKENI. DNA of the CDR3: TGTGCCAGCTCACCACCCTACACGGACAGGGGTTATTCCTACGAGCAGTACTTC. It yields the protein CASSPPYTDRGYSYEQYF.

This CDR3 reads CAWRPLGAPNSPLHF. CDR3 sequence (DNA): TGTGCCTGGAGACCCCTAGGGGCGCCGAATTCACCCCTCCACTTT. V usage is TRBV9 and J usage is TRBJ1-6; perhaps TRBD1 as D (5 bases). This CDR3 is built from 15 residues. Trimming took 10 bases from V and 7 from J, leaving 21 bases between them. Germline CDR1 SGDLS, CDR2 YYNGEE.

The chain joins TRBV25-1 to TRBJ2-2; no clear D. From germline, CDR1 is MGHDK and CDR2 SYGVNS. CDR3 length: 11 amino acids. CDR3 protein: CADGGTGELFF. The CDR3 bases are TGTGCAGACGGTGGGACCGGGGAGCTGTTTTTT.

This clonotype was seen more than once but under ten times. V is TRBV11-2 and J is TRBJ2-7; unclear D gene. The CDR3 consists of 12 residues. Between the trimmed V and J ends, which lost 8 bases and 0 bases, there was a span of 8 bases. The germline CDR1 and CDR2 sequences are SGHAT and FQNNGV. CDR3 region: CASGVSSYEQYF. Written as DNA, the CDR3 is TGTGCCAGCGGGGTCAGCTCCTACGAGCAGTACTTC.

This clonotype came up a few times. The chain links TRBV7-9 to TRBJ1-1; D ambiguous. The germline V gene has CDR1 SEHNR and CDR2 FQNEAQ (reference sequence). Trimming removed 5 bases from V and 1 base from J, with 14 bases in between. This CDR3 is built from 15 residues. CDR3 amino acids: CASSQEGPANTEAFF. DNA for the CDR3: TGTGCCAGCAGCCAAGAGGGTCCGGCGAACACTGAAGCTTTCTTT.

This clonotype was picked up many times. The chain joins TRBV7-2 to TRBJ1-4, with D hard to call. This CDR3 has 16 amino acids. V lost 1 base to trimming and J lost 6 bases, with 15 bases between them. Germline CDR1 reads SGHTA; CDR2 reads FQGNSA. CDR3 DNA: TGTGCCAGCAGCTTAGTGCCCCGAGTGGTGGATGAAAAACTGTTTTTT. The encoded protein is CASSLVPRVVDEKLFF.

This clonotype was counted a few times. The chain couples TRBV2 to TRBJ1-5; 7 positions agree with TRBD1. CDR3 length equals 16 residues. In germline, CDR1 is SNHLY, CDR2 FYNNEI. Trimming at V came to 4 bases and at J to 2 bases, leaving 8 bases not matched to a gene. The CDR3 region has the DNA TGTGCCAGCAGTGGACCAGGGGGGGGTGGCAATCAGCCCCAGCATTTT. Encoded protein: CASSGPGGGGNQPQHF.

This clonotype was recorded only once. J is TRBJ1-2 and V is TRBV25-1; D is unclear. V lost 8 bases and J lost 1, with 5 bases in between. The germline CDR1 and CDR2 sequences are MGHDK and SYGVNS. The CDR3 has 11 residues. The CDR3 here is CASPGNYGYTF. The CDR3 nucleotides are TGTGCCAGCCCCGGTAACTATGGCTACACCTTC.

About this clonotype: The junction differs from germline at one of its ends, possibly a read error. J is TRBJ1-5 and V is TRBV10-2; D is possibly TRBD1 (6 bases). Germline-derived CDR1 and CDR2 are WSHSY and SAAADI. The CDR3 has 14 residues. The CDR3 sequence: CASSPRGDNQPQHF. The CDR3 coding sequence is TGTGCCAGCAGCCCCAGGGGAGACAATCAGCCCCAGCATTTT.

As for this clonotype: Because the CDR3's place on the DNA is in doubt, the DNA is left out and the CDR3 is given as listed by TCRdb. The chain has TRBV7-9 and TRBJ2-1; the table's D call of TRBD1 was not tested on the DNA. CDR1 and CDR2 (germline): SEHNR, FQNEAQ (reference sequence). The CDR3 extends over 11 residues, inclusive of both ends. The CDR3 here is CASSFGQGTYF.

This clonotype was seen many times. V and J are TRBV2 and TRBJ2-5; 10 bases agree with TRBD1. This CDR3 contains 15 residues. Germline V gene sequence: CDR1 SNHLY, CDR2 FYNNEI. The ends lost 8 bases at V and 2 bases at J; junction bases unmatched: 8. The CDR3 bases are TGTGCCAGCCGGGACAGGGGAGGAGTACAAGAGACCCAGTACTTC. Translated, it gives CASRDRGGVQETQYF.

J is TRBJ1-2 and V is TRBV2; D possibly corresponds to TRBD1 (6 bases). V lost 6 bases and J 2 bases, leaving 10 bases between the germline ends. This CDR3 is built from 13 residues. Per germline, CDR1 SNHLY and CDR2 FYNNEI. CDR3: CASRGGLNYGYTF. CDR3 bases: TGTGCCAGCAGAGGGGGGTTGAACTATGGCTACACCTTC.

This clonotype was found many times. This chain links TRBV9 with TRBJ2-7; D perhaps matches TRBD2 (6 bases). The germline V gene encodes CDR1 SGDLS and CDR2 YYNGEE. The V end lost 2 bases, the J end lost 1 base, and 16 bases lay between the germline ends. The CDR3 extends over 16 amino acids. CDR3 sequence (DNA): TGTGCCAGCAGCGTGGAGGACTACACTCCTTCCTACGAGCAGTACTTC. Its translation is CASSVEDYTPSYEQYF.

This clonotype was seen many times. The chain links TRBV7-2 to TRBJ1-1; D not certain. With 0 bases removed from V and 1 base from J, the gap between germline ends came to 6 bases. CDR1 is SGHTA and CDR2 is FQGNSA in the germline V gene. This CDR3 is built from 14 residues. The CDR3 loop reads CASSLALSNTEAFF. The CDR3 DNA reads TGTGCCAGCAGCTTAGCGCTGTCGAACACTGAAGCTTTCTTT.

This clonotype has just a few counts. This rearrangement joins TRBV3-1 to TRBJ1-2, with D possibly being TRBD1 (5 bases). With 6 bases removed from V and 1 base from J, the gap between germline ends came to 18 bases. Looked up from germline, CDR1 is LGHDT and CDR2 is YNNKEL (reference sequence). This CDR3 comprises 16 residues. CDR3 sequence reads: CASRPGGVLFNYGYTF. CDR3 nucleotides: TGTGCCAGCAGACCCGGGGGGGTACTCTTTAACTATGGCTACACCTTC.

In regard to this clonotype: One end of the junction does not line up with germline, which may come from a read error. In nucleotides, the CDR3 is TGTGCCAGCTCGCCACAGGGGTCGGGGGAGACCCAGTACTTC. Protein sequence: CASSPQGSGETQYF. V usage is TRBV18 and J usage is TRBJ2-5, with 7 bases fitting TRBD1. This CDR3 spans 14 amino acids. Germline CDR1 KGHSH, CDR2 LQKENI.